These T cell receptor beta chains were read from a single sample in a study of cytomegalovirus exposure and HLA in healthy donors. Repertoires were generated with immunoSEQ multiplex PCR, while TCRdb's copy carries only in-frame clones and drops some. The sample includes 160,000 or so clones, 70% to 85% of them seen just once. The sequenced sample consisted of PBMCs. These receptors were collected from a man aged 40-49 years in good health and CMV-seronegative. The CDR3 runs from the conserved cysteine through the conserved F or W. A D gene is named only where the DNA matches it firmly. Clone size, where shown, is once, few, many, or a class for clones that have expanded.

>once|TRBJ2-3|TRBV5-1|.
CASRPPGTSSTDTQYF
TGCGCCAGCAGACCGCCGGGGACATCTAGCACAGATACGCAGTATTTT
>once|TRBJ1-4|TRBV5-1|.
CASSLGGPNEKLFF
TGCGCCAGCAGCTTAGGCGGGCCTAATGAAAAACTGTTTTTT
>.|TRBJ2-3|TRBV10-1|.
CASSDPGSDTQYF
TGCGCCAGCAGTGATCCGGGTTCAGATACGCAGTATTTT
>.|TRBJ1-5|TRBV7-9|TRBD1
CASSTGARGNQPQHF
TGTGCCAGCAGCACAGGGGCTCGGGGCAATCAGCCCCAGCATTTT
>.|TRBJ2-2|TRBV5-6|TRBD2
CASTVWGLAVNTGELFF
TGTGCCAGCACCGTATGGGGACTAGCGGTTAATACCGGGGAGCTGTTTTTT
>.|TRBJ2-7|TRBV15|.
CATSIRREYEQYF
TGTGCCACCAGCATCCGCCGGGAGTACGAGCAGTACTTC
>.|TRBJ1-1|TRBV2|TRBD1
CASSEAHRGYEAFF
TGTGCCAGCAGTGAAGCACACAGGGGGTACGAAGCTTTCTTT
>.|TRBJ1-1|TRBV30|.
CAWNQQLNTEAFF
TGTGCCTGGAATCAACAGCTGAACACTGAAGCTTTCTTT
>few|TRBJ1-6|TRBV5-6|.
CASSSGGYRNSPLHF
TGTGCCAGCAGCTCTGGAGGGTATCGTAATTCACCCCTCCACTTT
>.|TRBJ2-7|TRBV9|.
CASSAPGASSYEQYF
TGTGCCAGCTCCGCCCCCGGAGCAAGCTCCTACGAGCAGTACTTC
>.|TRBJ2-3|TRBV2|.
CAGRGALTDTQYF
TGTGCCGGACGGGGGGCCCTCACGGATACGCAGTATTTT
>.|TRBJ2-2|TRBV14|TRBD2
CASSQVAGAAGELFF
TGTGCCAGCAGCCAAGTAGCGGGGGCGGCCGGGGAGCTGTTTTTT
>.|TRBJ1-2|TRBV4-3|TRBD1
CASSQFLGGGEVYGYTF
TGCGCCAGCAGCCAATTCTTAGGAGGGGGCGAGGTCTATGGCTACACCTTC
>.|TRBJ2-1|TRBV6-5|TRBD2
CASTSGGAHNEQFF
TGTGCCAGTACTAGCGGGGGGGCCCACAATGAGCAGTTCTTC
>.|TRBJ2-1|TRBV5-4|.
CASSPQRGGVGEQFF
TGTGCCAGCAGCCCACAGAGGGGGGGAGTTGGAGAGCAGTTCTTC
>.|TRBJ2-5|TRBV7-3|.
CASSYRGQETQYF
TGTGCCAGCAGCTATAGAGGTCAAGAGACCCAGTACTTC
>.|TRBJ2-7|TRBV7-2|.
CASSSTGGQAYEQYF
TGTGCCAGCAGCTCCACTGGGGGACAAGCCTACGAGCAGTACTTC
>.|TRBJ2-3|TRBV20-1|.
CSVQTADTQYF
TGCAGTGTTCAGACAGCAGATACGCAGTATTTT
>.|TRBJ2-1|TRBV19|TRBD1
CASGTGGYNEQFF
TGTGCCAGTGGGACAGGGGGATACAATGAGCAGTTCTTC
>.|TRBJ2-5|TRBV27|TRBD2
CASSLWGGTQETQYF
TGTGCCAGCAGTTTATGGGGGGGTACTCAAGAGACCCAGTACTTC
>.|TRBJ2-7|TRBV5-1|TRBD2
CASSPGGLSYEQYF
TGCGCCAGCAGCCCGGGGGGGCTCTCCTACGAGCAGTACTTC
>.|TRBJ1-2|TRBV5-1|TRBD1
CASSSATGAKSYTF
TGCGCCAGCAGCTCTGCGACAGGGGCCAAGAGCTACACCTTC
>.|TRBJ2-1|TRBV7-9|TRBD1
CASSSGAGGNTYDEQFF
TGTGCCAGCAGCTCGGGGGCAGGGGGCAATACGTACGATGAGCAGTTCTTC
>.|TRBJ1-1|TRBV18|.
CASSPLLRTEAFF
TGTGCCAGCTCACCTCTCTTGAGGACTGAAGCTTTCTTT
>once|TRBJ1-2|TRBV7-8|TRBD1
CASSLDLPGTGKRSYTF
TGTGCCAGCAGCTTAGACCTTCCCGGGACAGGGAAGAGGAGCTACACCTTC
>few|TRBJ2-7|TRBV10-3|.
CASSHDRDLYEQYF
TGTGCCAGCAGTCACGACCGGGATTTATACGAGCAGTACTTC
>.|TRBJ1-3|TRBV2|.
CATTISGNTIYF
TGTGCCACCACTATCTCTGGAAACACCATATATTTT
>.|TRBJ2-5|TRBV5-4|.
CASSSVEGAQETQYF
TGTGCCAGCAGCTCAGTGGAAGGGGCCCAAGAGACCCAGTACTTC
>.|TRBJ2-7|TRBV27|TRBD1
CASSTPDRAHEQYF
TGTGCCAGCAGTACCCCGGACAGGGCCCACGAGCAGTACTTC
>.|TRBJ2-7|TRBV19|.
CASSNPGVPYEQYF
TGTGCCAGTAGTAACCCAGGGGTCCCCTACGAGCAGTACTTC
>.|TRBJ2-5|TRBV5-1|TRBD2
CASSSRLAGARETQYF
TGCGCCAGCAGCTCCAGACTAGCGGGGGCGCGTGAGACCCAGTACTTC
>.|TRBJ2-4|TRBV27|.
CASSLSGGQLAKNIQYF
TGTGCCAGCAGTTTATCAGGGGGACAATTAGCCAAAAACATTCAGTACTTC